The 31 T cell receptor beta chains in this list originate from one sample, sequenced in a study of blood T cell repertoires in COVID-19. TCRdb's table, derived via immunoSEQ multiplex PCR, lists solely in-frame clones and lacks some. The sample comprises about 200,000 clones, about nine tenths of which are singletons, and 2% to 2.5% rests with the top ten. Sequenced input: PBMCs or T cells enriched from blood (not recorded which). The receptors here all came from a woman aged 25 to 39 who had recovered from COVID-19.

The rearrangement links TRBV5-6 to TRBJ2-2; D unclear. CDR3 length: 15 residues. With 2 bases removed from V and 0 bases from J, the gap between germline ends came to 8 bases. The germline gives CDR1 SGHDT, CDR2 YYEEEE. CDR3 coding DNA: TGTGCCAGCAGCTTTTCACAAACGAACACCGGGGAGCTGTTTTTT. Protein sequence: CASSFSQTNTGELFF.

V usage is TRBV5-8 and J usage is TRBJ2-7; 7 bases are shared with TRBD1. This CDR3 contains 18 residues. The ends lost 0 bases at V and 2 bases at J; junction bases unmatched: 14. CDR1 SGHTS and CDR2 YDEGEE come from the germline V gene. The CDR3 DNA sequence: TGTGCCAGCAGCTTGGAGACAGGGCTATCTAAGTTCCCCTACGAGCAGTACTTC. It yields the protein CASSLETGLSKFPYEQYF.

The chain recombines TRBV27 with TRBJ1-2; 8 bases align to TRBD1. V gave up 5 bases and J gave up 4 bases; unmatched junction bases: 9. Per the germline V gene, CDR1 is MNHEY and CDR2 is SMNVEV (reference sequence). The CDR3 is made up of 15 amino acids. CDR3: CASSTLNRGIYGYTF. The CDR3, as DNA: TGTGCCAGCAGTACATTAAACAGGGGGATCTATGGCTACACCTTC.

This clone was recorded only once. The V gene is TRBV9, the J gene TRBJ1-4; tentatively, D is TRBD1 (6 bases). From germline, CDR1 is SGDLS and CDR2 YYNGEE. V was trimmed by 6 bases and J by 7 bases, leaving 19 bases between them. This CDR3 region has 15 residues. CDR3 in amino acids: CASTPQGLLGEKLFF. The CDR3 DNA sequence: TGTGCCAGCACCCCGCAGGGGCTACTCGGTGAAAAACTGTTTTTT. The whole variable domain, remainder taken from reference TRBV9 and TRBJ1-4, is DSGVTQTPKHLITATGQRVTLRCSPRSGDLSVYWYQQSLDQGLQFLIQYYNGEERAKGNILERFSAQQFPDLHSELNLSSLELGDSALYFCASTPQGLLGEKLFFGSGTQLSVL.

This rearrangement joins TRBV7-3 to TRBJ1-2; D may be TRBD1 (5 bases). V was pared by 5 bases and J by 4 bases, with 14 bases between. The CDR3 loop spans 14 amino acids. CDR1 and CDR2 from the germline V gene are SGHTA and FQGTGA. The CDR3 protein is CASSPEQGAYGYTF. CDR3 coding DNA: TGTGCCAGCAGCCCGGAGCAGGGTGCCTATGGCTACACCTTC.

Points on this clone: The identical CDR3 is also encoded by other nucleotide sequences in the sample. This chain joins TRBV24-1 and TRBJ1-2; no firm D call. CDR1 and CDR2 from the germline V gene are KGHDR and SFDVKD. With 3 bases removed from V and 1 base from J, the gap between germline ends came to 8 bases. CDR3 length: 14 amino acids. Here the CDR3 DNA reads TGTGCCACCAGTGATAGCCCCCTTAACTATGGCTACACCTTC. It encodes CATSDSPLNYGYTF.

This chain's CDR3 is CASSPDSANTEAFF. DNA of the CDR3: TGTGCCAGCAGCCCGGACTCAGCGAACACTGAAGCTTTCTTT. The rearrangement links TRBV7-2 to TRBJ1-1, with no clear D. V gave up 5 bases and J gave up 1 base, with 11 bases separating them. Germline loops: CDR1 SGHTA, CDR2 FQGNSA. The CDR3 is made up of 14 amino acids.

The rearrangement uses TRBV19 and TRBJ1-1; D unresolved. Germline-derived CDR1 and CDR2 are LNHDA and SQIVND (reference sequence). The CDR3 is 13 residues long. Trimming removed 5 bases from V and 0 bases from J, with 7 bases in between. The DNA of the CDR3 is TGTGCCAGTAGTGCCAACTTGAACACTGAAGCTTTCTTT. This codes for CASSANLNTEAFF.

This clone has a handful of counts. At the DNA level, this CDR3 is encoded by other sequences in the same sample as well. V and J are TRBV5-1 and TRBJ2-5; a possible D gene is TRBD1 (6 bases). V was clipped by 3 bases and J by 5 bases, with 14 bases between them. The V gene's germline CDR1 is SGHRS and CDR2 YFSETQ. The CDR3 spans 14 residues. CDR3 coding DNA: TGCGCCAGCAGCTGGACGACAGGTCCGGAGACCCAGTACTTC. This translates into CASSWTTGPETQYF.

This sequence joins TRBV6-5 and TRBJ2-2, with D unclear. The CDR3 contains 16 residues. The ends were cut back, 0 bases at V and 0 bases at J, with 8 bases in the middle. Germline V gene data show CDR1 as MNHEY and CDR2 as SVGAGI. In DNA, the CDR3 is TGTGCCAGCAGTTACTCGATAACATCGAACACCGGGGAGCTGTTTTTT. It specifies CASSYSITSNTGELFF.

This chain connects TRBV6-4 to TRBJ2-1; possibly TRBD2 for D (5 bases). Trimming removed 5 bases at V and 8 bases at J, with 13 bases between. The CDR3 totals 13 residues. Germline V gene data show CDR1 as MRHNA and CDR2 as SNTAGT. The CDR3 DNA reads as TGTGCCAGCAGTCTCAATCTGGAGGATGAGCAGTTCTTC. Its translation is CASSLNLEDEQFF.

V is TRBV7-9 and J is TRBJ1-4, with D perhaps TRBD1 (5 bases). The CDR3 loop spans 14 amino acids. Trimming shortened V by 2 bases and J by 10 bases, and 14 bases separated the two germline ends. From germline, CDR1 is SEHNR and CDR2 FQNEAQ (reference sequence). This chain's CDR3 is CASSLQGQRGKLFF. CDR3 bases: TGTGCCAGCAGCTTACAAGGACAACGAGGAAAACTGTTTTTT.

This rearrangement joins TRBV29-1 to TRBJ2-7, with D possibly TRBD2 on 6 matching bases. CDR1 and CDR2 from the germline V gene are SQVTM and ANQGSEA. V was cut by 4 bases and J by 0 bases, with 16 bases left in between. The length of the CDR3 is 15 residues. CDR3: CSVGPGGASSYEQYF. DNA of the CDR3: TGCAGCGTTGGACCCGGAGGGGCCAGCTCCTACGAGCAGTACTTC.

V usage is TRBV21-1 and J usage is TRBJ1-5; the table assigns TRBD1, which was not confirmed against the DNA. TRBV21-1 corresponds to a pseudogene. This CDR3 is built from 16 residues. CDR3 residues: CASSPSGQISNQPQHF. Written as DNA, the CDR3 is TGTGCCAGCAGCCCAAGCGGACAGATTAGCAATCAGCCCCAGCATTTT.

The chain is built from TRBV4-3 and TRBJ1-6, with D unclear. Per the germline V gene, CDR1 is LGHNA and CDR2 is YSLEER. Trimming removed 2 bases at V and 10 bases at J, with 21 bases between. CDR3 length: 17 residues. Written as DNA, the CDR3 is TGCGCCAGCAGCCAAATAAGGGAGGGCAGCCGAGGGTCACCCCTCCACTTT. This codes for CASSQIREGSRGSPLHF.

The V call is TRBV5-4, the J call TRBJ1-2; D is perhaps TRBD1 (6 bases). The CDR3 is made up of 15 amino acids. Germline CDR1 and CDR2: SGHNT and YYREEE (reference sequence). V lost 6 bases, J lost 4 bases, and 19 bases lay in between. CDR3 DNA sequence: TGTGCCAGCATCTCCCACCAACAGGGCGTCTATGGCTACACCTTC. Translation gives CASISHQQGVYGYTF.

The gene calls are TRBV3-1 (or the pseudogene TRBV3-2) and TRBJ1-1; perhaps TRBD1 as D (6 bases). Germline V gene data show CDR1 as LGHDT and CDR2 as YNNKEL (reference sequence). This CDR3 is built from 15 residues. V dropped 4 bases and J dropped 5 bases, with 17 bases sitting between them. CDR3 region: CASSPRGGQFTEAFF. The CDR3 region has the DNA TGTGCCAGCAGCCCCCGGGGGGGACAATTTACTGAAGCTTTCTTT.

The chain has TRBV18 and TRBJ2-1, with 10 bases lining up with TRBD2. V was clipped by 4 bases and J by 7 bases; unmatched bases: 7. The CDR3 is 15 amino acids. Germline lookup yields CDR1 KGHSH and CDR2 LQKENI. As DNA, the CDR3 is TGTGCCAGCTCACGAGCGGGAGGGCCTATGAATGAGCAGTTCTTC. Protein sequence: CASSRAGGPMNEQFF. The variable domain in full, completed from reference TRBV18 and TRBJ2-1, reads NAGVMQNPRHLVRRRGQEARLRCSPMKGHSHVYWYRQLPEEGLKFMVYLQKENIIDESGMPKERFSAEFPKEGPSILRIQQVVRGDSAAYFCASSRAGGPMNEQFFGPGTRLTVL.

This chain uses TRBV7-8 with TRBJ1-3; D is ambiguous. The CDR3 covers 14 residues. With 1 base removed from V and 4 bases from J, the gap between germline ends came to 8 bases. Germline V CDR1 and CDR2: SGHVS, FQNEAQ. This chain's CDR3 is CASSLDYTGNTIYF. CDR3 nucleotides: TGTGCCAGCAGCTTAGACTATACCGGAAACACCATATATTTT.

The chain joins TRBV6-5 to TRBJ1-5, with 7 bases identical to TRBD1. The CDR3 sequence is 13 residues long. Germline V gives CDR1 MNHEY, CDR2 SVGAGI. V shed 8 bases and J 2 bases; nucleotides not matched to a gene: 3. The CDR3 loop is CASHRGGNQPQHF. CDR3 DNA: TGTGCCAGCCACAGGGGCGGCAATCAGCCCCAGCATTTT.

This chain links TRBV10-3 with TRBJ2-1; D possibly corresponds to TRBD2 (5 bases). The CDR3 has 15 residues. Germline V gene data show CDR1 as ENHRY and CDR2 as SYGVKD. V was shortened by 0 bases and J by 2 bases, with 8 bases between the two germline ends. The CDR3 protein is CAISESSGAYNEQFF. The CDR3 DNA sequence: TGTGCCATCAGTGAGTCGAGCGGAGCCTACAATGAGCAGTTCTTC.

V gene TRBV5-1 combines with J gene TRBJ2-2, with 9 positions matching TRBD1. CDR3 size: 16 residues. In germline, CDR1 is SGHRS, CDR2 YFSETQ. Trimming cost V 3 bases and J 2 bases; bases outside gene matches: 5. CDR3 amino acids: CASSSRTGANTGELFF. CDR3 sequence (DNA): TGCGCCAGCAGCTCGAGGACAGGGGCAAACACCGGGGAGCTGTTTTTT. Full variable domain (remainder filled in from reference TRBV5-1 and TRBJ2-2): KAGVTQTPRYLIKTRGQQVTLSCSPISGHRSVSWYQQTPGQGLQFLFEYFSETQRNKGNFPGRFSGRQFSNSRSEMNVSTLELGDSALYLCASSSRTGANTGELFFGEGSRLTVL.

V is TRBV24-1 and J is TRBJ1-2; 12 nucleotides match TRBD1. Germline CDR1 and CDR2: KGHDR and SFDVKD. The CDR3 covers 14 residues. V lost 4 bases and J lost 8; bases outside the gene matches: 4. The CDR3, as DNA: TGTGCCACCAGTGAGGGGGACAGGGGGCGCGGCTACACCTTC. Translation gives CATSEGDRGRGYTF.

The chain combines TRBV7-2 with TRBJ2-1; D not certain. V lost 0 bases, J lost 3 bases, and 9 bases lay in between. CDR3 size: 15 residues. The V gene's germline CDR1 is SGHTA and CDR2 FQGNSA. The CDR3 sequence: CASSLASRNYNEQFF. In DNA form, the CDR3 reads TGTGCCAGCAGCTTAGCGAGTCGTAACTACAATGAGCAGTTCTTC. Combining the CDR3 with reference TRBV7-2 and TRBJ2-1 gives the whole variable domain GAGVSQSPSNKVTEKGKDVELRCDPISGHTALYWYRQSLGQGLEFLIYFQGNSAPDKSGLPSDRFSAERTGGSVSTLTIQRTQQEDSAVYLCASSLASRNYNEQFFGPGTRLTVL.

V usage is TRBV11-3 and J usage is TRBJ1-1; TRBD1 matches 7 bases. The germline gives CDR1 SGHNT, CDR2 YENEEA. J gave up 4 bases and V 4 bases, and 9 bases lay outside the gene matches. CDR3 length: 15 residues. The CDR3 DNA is TGTGCCAGCAGCTCCCGAACAGGGGCCGGCACTGAAGCTTTCTTT. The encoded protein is CASSSRTGAGTEAFF.

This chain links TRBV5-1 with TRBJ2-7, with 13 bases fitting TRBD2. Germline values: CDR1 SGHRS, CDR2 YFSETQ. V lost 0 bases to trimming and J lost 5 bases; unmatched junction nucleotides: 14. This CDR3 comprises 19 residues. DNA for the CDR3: TGCGCCAGCAGCTTGGCCGGCAAGCGGACTAGCGGGAGTAAAGACGAGCAGTACTTC. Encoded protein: CASSLAGKRTSGSKDEQYF.

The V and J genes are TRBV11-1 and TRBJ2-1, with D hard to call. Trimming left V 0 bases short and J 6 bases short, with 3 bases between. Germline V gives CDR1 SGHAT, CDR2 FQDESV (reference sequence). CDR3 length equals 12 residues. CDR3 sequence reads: CASSLALNEQFF. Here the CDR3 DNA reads TGTGCCAGCAGCTTAGCTCTCAATGAGCAGTTCTTC.

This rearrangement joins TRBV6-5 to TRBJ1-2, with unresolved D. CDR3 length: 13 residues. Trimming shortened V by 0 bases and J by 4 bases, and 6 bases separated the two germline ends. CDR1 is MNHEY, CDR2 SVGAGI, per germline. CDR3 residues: CASSYSSVYGYTF. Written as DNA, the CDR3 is TGTGCCAGCAGTTACTCGTCAGTCTATGGCTACACCTTC.

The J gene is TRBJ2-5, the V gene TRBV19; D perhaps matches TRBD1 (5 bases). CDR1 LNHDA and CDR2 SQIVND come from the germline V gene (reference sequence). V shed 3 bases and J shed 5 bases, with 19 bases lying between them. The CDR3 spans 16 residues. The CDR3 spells CASSIRRGSPQETQYF. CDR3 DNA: TGTGCCAGTAGTATCCGAAGGGGCAGCCCTCAGGAGACCCAGTACTTC.

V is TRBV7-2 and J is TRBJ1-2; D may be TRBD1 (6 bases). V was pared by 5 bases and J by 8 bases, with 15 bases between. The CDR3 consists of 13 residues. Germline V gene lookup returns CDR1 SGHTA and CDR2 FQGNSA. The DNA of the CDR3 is TGTGCCAGCAGCCATCGGACAGACACGGGCTACACCTTC. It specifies CASSHRTDTGYTF.

CDR3: CASSIVSGPYGYTF. The CDR3 coding sequence is TGTGCCAGTAGTATAGTCTCGGGTCCCTATGGCTACACCTTC. V usage is TRBV19 and J usage is TRBJ1-2; D remains ambiguous. CDR1 is LNHDA, CDR2 SQIVND, per germline (reference sequence). V gave up 1 base and J gave up 4 bases, with 10 bases separating them. The CDR3 runs to 14 residues.